The clone carrying this TCR beta chain was counted ten times or more. Its antigen is still unknown. One entry per CDR3 protein results from TCRdb running MiXCR on the 5' RACE reads. Of some 250,000 distinct CDR3 sequences in the sample, roughly 8.6% were seen once. This specimen comes from a study of CD8 T cells in ankylosing spondylitis. This CDR3 region has 12 residues. CDR1 and CDR2 from the germline V gene are DFQATT and SNEGSKA (reference sequence). Study-level points and caveats: As reported, disease-linked clones showed significant enrichment in matched ankylosing spondylitis synovial fluid. Within ankylosing spondylitis blood, a TCR beta motif made up of eight highly homologous variants appeared to be characteristic.

The chain couples TRBV20-1 to TRBJ1-1; the D gene is possibly TRBD1 (5 bases). This TCR derives from a male donor with ankylosing spondylitis or in good health (not recorded which). The source material was blood, either unsorted or a sorted T cell fraction (not recorded which). The CDR3: CSGAGVGTEAFF. The CDR3 DNA is TGCAGCGGGGCGGGGGTAGGGACTGAAGCTTTCTTT.